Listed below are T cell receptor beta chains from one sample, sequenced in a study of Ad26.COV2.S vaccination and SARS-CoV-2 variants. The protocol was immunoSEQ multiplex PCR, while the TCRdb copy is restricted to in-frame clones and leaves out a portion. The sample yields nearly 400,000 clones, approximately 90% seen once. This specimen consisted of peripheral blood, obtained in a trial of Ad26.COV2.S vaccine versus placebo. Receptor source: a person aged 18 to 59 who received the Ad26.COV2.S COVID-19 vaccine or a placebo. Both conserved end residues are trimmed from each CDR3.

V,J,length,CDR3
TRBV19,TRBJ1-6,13,ASSTRGSGDSPLH
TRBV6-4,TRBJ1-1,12,ASSAKMMNTEAF
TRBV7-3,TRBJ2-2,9,ASSFGGELF
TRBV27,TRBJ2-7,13,ASSLEPGGTYEQY
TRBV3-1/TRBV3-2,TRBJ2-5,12,ASSQTGGGETQY
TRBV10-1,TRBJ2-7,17,ASSVSLGQGNSFSLPQY
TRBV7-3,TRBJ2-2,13,ASSLGSGHTGELF
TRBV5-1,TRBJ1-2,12,ASSTRTGDYGYT
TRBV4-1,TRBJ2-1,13,ASSQEPAGGLEQF
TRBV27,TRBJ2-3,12,ASRGLAKWDTQY
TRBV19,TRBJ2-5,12,ARKSPGAEETQY
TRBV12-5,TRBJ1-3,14,ASGLVQRGRGNTIY
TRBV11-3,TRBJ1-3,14,ASSSRRGLAGNTIY
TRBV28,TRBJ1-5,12,ASYPGSSNQPQH
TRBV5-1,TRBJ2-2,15,ASRLRPAGTNTGELF
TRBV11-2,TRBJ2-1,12,ASSLADPYNEQF
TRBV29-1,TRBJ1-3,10,SVEEGGNTIY
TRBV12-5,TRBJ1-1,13,ASGLGQGARTEAF
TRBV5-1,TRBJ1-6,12,ASSRTGVGSPLH
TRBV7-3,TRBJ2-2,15,ASSSSPQRANTGELF
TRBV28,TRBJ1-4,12,ASGVLGTIEKLF
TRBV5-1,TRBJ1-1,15,ASSPGTGGLPNTEAF
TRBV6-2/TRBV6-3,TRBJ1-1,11,ASSYEYATEAF
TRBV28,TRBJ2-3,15,ARGAGEGVHFTDTQY
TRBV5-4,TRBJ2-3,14,ASSLSTSGRVYTQY
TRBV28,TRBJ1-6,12,ASSLAGPNSPLH
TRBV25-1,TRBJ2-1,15,ASSGLSGIGSTNEQF
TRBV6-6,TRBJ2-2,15,ASSLPTGPANTGELF
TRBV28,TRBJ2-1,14,ASSLLSGRAYNEQF
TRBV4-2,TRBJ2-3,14,ASSQPRASGPDTQY
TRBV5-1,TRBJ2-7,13,ASSLAQGARVEQY
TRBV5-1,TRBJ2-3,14,ASSPWTSGSTDTQY